Each of the 8 T cell receptor beta chains below was sequenced from the same sample in a study of T cells in Graves' hyperthyroidism and ophthalmopathy. TCR beta CDR3 regions were amplified from RNA transcripts. When the TCR CDR3 underwent first-round RT-PCR, the HTBI primer set was used. A single record per CDR3 protein comes from TCRdb applying MiXCR to the multiplex PCR reads. The sample consists of around 390,000 distinct CDR3 sequences, roughly 15% of them appearing once. Sequenced input: blood. The origin of the receptors is a woman aged 30 to 39 with Graves' ophthalmopathy.

In this sample, this clonotype turned up once. Here the CDR3 reads CASSYRRTGTSGPYEQYF. The DNA for the CDR3 is TGTGCCAGCAGTTATAGGAGGACCGGGACTAGCGGACCCTACGAGCAGTACTTC. This rearrangement joins TRBV6-9 to TRBJ2-7, with TRBD2 identical over 11 bases. Germline CDR1 MNHGY, CDR2 SVAAGI. This CDR3 has 18 residues. Germline trimming cut 2 bases from V and 2 bases from J; bases unmatched to any gene: 11.

This clonotype was found many times. CDR3 in amino acids: CAWSVPGVREPQHF. DNA of the CDR3: TGTGCCTGGAGTGTACCAGGGGTTAGGGAGCCCCAGCATTTT. The J gene is TRBJ1-5, the V gene TRBV30; D is perhaps TRBD1 (6 bases). Trimming removed 0 bases from V and 8 bases from J, with 14 bases in between. The V gene's germline CDR1 is GTSNPN and CDR2 SVGIG (reference sequence). The CDR3 sequence is 14 residues long.

This clonotype was found many times. This chain links TRBV20-1 with TRBJ1-5; tentative D call: TRBD1 (6 bases). Per the germline V gene, CDR1 is DFQATT and CDR2 is SNEGSKA (reference sequence). V shed 1 base and J shed 6 bases, with 19 bases lying between them. There are 16 residues in the CDR3. This CDR3 is CSARGGGRGFSQPQHF. The DNA for the CDR3 is TGCAGTGCTAGAGGGGGCGGCAGGGGATTTAGTCAGCCCCAGCATTTT.

This clonotype has a count of ten or more. The CDR3 region has the DNA TGTGCCAGCAGTTTGTTAAGTCGTCCCTCTGGCTACACCTTC. It translates to CASSLLSRPSGYTF. The V gene is TRBV12-3 or TRBV12-4, the J gene TRBJ1-2; no definite D call. V dropped 3 bases and J dropped 7 bases, with 15 bases sitting between them. The CDR3 length is 14 residues.

This clonotype was found a few times. The J gene is TRBJ1-2, the V gene TRBV14, with TRBD1 identical over 10 bases. The CDR3 has 14 residues. Germline CDR1 and CDR2: SGHDN and FVKESK. Trimming took 4 bases from V and 4 from J; bases not matched to a gene: 3. The CDR3 region has the DNA TGTGCCAGCAGCCGGGACAGGGGTGGCTATGGCTACACCTTC. Residues: CASSRDRGGYGYTF.

This clonotype came up many times. The V gene is TRBV24-1, the J gene TRBJ2-3, with D tentatively TRBD1 (6 bases). CDR3 length: 16 amino acids. Germline V lookup: CDR1 KGHDR, CDR2 SFDVKD. V lost 0 bases to trimming and J lost 2 bases, with 11 bases between them. In nucleotides, the CDR3 is TGTGCCACCAGTGATTTGGATGGGGGCTTCACAGATACGCAGTATTTT. This translates into CATSDLDGGFTDTQYF.

This clonotype was counted ten times or more. This chain links TRBV28 with TRBJ1-1; a weak D match, TRBD1 (6 bases). The CDR3 covers 14 residues. Deletions cut 6 bases from V and 5 bases from J, with 16 bases between. From germline, CDR1 is MDHEN and CDR2 SYDVKM. The CDR3 nucleotides are TGTGCCAGCAGACAACAGGGCTTTGGGACTGAAGCTTTCTTT. This sequence encodes CASRQQGFGTEAFF.

This clonotype was seen ten or more times. The rearrangement links TRBV30 to TRBJ2-7; 8 nucleotides agree with TRBD1. Trimming removed 0 bases from V and 0 bases from J; junction bases left unmatched: 22. The CDR3 has 21 residues. CDR1 is GTSNPN, CDR2 SVGIG, per germline (reference sequence). The CDR3 sequence: CAWSVPFHPPRGQDRSYEQYF. DNA for the CDR3: TGTGCCTGGAGTGTCCCTTTTCATCCCCCCCGGGGACAGGACCGCTCCTACGAGCAGTACTTC.